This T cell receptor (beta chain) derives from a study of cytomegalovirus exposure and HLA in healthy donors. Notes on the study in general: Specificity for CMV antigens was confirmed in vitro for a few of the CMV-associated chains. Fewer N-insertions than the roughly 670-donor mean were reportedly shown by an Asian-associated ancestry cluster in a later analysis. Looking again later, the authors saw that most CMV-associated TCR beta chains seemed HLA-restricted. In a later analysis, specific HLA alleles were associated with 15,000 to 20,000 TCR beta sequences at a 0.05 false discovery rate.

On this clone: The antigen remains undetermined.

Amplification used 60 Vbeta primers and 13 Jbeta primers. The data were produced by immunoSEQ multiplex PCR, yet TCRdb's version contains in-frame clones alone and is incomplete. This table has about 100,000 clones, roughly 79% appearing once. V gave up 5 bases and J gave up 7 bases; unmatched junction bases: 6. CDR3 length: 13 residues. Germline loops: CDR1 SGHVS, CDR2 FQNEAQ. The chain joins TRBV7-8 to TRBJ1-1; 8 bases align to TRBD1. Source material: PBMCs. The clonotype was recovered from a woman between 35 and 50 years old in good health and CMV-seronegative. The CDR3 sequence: CASSRQGAVEAFF. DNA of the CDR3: TGTGCCAGCAGCCGCCAGGGGGCGGTTGAAGCTTTCTTT.